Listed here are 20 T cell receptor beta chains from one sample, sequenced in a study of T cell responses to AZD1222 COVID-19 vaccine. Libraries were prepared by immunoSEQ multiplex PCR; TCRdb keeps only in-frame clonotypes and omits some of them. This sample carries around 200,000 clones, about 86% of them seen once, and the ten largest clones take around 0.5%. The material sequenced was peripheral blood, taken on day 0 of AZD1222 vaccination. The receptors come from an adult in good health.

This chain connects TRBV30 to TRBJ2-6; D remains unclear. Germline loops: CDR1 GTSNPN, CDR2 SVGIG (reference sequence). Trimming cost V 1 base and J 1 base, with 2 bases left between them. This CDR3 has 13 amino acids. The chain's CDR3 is CAWSGSGANVLTF. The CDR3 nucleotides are TGTGCCTGGAGTGGATCTGGGGCCAACGTCCTGACTTTC.

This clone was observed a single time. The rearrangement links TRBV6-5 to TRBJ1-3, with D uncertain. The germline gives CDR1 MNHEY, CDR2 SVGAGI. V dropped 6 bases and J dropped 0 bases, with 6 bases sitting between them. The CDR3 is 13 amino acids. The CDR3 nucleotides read TGTGCCAGCAGACTTAACTCTGGAAACACCATATATTTT. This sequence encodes CASRLNSGNTIYF.

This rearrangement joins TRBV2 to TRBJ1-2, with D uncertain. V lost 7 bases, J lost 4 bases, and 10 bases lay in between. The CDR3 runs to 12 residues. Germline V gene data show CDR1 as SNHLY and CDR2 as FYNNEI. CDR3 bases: TGTGCCAGCATTTTCGTCTCCTATGGCTACACCTTC. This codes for CASIFVSYGYTF.

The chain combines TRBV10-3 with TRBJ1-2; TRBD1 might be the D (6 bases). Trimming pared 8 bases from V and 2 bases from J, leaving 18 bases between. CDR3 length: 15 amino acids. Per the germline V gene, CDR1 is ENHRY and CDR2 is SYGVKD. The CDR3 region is CAIGGTQAGNYGYTF. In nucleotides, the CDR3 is TGTGCCATCGGCGGGACACAAGCGGGGAACTATGGCTACACCTTC.

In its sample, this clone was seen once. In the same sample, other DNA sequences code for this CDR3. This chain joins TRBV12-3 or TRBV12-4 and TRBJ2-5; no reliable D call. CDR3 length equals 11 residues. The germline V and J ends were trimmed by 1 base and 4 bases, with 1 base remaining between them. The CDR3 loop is CASSLGETQYF. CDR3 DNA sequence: TGTGCCAGCAGTTTAGGAGAGACCCAGTACTTC.

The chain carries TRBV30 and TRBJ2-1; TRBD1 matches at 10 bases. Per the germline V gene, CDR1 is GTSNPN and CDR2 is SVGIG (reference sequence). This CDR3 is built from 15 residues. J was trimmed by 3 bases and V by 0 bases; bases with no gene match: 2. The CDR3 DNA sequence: TGTGCCTGGAGTGTAGGGGACAGGGGCTACAATGAGCAGTTCTTC. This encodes CAWSVGDRGYNEQFF. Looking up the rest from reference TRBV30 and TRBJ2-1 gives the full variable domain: SQTIHQWPATLVQPVGSPLSLECTVEGTSNPNLYWYRQAAGRGLQLLFYSVGIGQISSEVPQNLSASRPQDRQFILSSKKLLLSDSGFYLCAWSVGDRGYNEQFFGPGTRLTVL.

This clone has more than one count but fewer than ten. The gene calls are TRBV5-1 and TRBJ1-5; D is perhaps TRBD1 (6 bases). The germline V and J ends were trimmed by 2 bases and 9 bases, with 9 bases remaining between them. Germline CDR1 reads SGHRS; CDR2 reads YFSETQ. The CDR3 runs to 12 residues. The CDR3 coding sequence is TGCGCCAGCAGCTTCGAAGGGGGGCCCCAGCATTTT. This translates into CASSFEGGPQHF. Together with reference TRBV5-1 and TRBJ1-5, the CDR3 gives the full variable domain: KAGVTQTPRYLIKTRGQQVTLSCSPISGHRSVSWYQQTPGQGLQFLFEYFSETQRNKGNFPGRFSGRQFSNSRSEMNVSTLELGDSALYLCASSFEGGPQHFGDGTRLSIL.

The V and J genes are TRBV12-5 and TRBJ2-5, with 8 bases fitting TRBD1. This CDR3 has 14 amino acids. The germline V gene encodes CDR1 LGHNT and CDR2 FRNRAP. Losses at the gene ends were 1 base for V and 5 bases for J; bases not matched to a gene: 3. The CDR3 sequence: CASGLGQGRETQYF. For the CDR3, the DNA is TGTGCTAGTGGTTTGGGACAGGGGAGGGAGACCCAGTACTTC.

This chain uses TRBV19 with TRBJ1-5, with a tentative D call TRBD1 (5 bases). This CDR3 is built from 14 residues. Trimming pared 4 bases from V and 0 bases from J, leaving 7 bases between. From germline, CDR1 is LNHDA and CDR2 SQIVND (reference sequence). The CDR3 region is CASSKGHSNQPQHF. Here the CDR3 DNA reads TGTGCCAGTAGTAAGGGGCATAGCAATCAGCCCCAGCATTTT.

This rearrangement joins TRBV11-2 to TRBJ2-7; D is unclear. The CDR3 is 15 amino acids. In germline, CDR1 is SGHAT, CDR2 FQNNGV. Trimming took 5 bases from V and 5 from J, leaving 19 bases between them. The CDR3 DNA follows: TGTGCCAGCAGCCCCCTAGGTGGGCCTAAGGACGAGCAGTACTTC. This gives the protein CASSPLGGPKDEQYF.

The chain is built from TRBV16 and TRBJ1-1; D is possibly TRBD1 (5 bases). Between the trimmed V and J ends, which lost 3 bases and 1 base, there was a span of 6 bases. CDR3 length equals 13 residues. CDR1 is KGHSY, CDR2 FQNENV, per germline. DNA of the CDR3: TGTGCCAGCAGCCATGGGGCGAACACTGAAGCTTTCTTT. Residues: CASSHGANTEAFF.

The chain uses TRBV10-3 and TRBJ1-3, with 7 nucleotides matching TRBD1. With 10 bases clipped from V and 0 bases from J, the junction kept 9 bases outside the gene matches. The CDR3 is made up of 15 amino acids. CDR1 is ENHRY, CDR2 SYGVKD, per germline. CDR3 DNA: TGTGCCACGAGCAGGGGGGAGTTCTCTGGAAACACCATATATTTT. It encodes CATSRGEFSGNTIYF.

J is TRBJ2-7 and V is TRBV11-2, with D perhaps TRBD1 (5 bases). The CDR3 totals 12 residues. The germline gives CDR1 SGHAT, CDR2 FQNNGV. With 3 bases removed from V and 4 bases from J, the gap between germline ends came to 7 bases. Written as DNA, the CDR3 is TGTGCCAGCAGCTTTCAGGGTTACGAGCAGTACTTC. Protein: CASSFQGYEQYF.

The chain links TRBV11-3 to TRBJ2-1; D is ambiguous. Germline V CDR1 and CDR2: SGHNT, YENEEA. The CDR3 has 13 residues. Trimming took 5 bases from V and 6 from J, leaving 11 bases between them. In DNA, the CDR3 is TGTGCCAGCAGCCCCCCCGGGCGCAATGAGCAGTTCTTC. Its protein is CASSPPGRNEQFF. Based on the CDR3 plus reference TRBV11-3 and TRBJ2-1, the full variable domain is EAGVVQSPRYKIIEKKQPVAFWCNPISGHNTLYWYLQNLGQGPELLIRYENEEAVDDSQLPKDRFSAERLKGVDSTLKIQPAELGDSAVYLCASSPPGRNEQFFGPGTRLTVL.

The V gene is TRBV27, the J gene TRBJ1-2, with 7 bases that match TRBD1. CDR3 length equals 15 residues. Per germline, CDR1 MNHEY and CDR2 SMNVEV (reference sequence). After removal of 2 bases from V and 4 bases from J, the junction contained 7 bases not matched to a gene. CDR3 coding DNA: TGTGCCAGCAGTTTAACGGGACAGCGGTCCTATGGCTACACCTTC. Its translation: CASSLTGQRSYGYTF.

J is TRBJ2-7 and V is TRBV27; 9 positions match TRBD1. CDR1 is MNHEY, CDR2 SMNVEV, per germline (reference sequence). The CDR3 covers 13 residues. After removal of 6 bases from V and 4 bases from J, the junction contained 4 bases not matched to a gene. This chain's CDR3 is CASSPGQGYEQYF. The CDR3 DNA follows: TGTGCCAGCAGCCCGGGACAGGGATACGAGCAGTACTTC.

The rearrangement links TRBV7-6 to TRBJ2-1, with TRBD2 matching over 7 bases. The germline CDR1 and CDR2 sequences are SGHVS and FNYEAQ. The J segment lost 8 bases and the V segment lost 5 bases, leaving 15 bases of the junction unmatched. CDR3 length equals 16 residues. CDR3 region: CASSPRVREAGYEQFF. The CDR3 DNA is TGTGCCAGCAGCCCTAGGGTCCGGGAGGCCGGCTATGAGCAGTTCTTC.

The CDR3 is CASSYILGPQGDQYF. CDR3 bases: TGTGCCAGCAGTTATATCCTCGGGCCCCAGGGGGACCAGTACTTC. The chain joins TRBV6-5 to TRBJ2-5; 7 nucleotides match TRBD1. Germline trimming cut 3 bases from V and 10 bases from J; bases unmatched to any gene: 14. The germline V gene encodes CDR1 MNHEY and CDR2 SVGAGI. This CDR3 comprises 15 residues.

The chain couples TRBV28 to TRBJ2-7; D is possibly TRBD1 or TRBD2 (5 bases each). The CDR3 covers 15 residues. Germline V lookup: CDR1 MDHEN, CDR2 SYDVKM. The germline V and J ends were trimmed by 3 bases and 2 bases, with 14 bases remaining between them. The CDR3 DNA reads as TGTGCCAGCAGTTTCCGTGAGGGGCAGGCCTACGAGCAGTACTTC. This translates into CASSFREGQAYEQYF. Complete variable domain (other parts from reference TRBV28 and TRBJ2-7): DVKVTQSSRYLVKRTGEKVFLECVQDMDHENMFWYRQDPGLGLRLIYFSYDVKMKEKGDIPEGYSVSREKKERFSLILESASTNQTSMYLCASSFREGQAYEQYFGPGTRLTVT.

CDR3 sequence: CASSSGTGHTETQYF. The CDR3 DNA reads as TGTGCCAGCAGTTCAGGGACAGGCCACACCGAGACCCAGTACTTC. The chain employs TRBV6-5 and TRBJ2-5, with 8 bases identical to TRBD1. The trim removed 4 bases at V and 5 bases at J, leaving 9 bases unmatched. This CDR3 spans 15 amino acids. Germline-derived CDR1 and CDR2 are MNHEY and SVGAGI.